The 32 T cell receptor beta chains below were found in one sample sequenced in a study of Graves' ophthalmopathy and Graves' hyperthyroidism. Beta-chain TCR CDR3 regions were amplified from RNA transcripts. Second-round multiplex PCR followed a first-round RT-PCR using HTBI primers. TCRdb reprocessed the multiplex PCR reads with MiXCR, giving one entry per CDR3 protein. The table has roughly 610,000 distinct CDR3 sequences, about a fifth seen once. Sequenced input: peripheral blood. The receptor source for this set is a woman under 30 with stable Graves' hyperthyroidism. Some clones in this sample may be carry-over from other donors' samples.

This clonotype was recorded at least ten times. The gene calls are TRBV20-1 and TRBJ2-5; 12 nucleotides align to TRBD2. Germline lookup yields CDR1 DFQATT and CDR2 SNEGSKA (reference sequence). CDR3 size: 18 residues. Losses at the gene ends were 1 base for V and 5 bases for J; bases not matched to a gene: 14. Written as DNA, the CDR3 is TGCAGTGCTAGAGCTCGTGCCCGACTAGCGGGAGTGGGGGAGACCCAGTACTTC. Protein sequence: CSARARARLAGVGETQYF.

Many counts were recorded for this clonotype. One end of the junction fails to match germline, which may point to a read error. CDR3: CASSLSGQLGMEF. The CDR3 DNA reads TGTGCCAGCAGTTTAAGCGGACAGCTCGGCATGGAATTC. The chain has TRBV27 and TRBJ2-7, with a possible D match to TRBD1 (6 bases). The CDR3 covers 13 residues. Germline V gives CDR1 MNHEY, CDR2 SMNVEV (reference sequence).

This clonotype has ten or more counts. The chain has TRBV28 and TRBJ1-5; TRBD1 matches at 7 bases. This CDR3 spans 14 amino acids. Germline loops: CDR1 MDHEN, CDR2 SYDVKM. Trimming removed 6 bases from V and 4 bases from J; junction bases left unmatched: 6. The CDR3 here is CASRGSGGNQPQHF. The CDR3 DNA sequence: TGTGCCAGCAGGGGGTCAGGGGGAAATCAGCCCCAGCATTTT.

This chain links TRBV12-3 or TRBV12-4 with TRBJ1-3; 7 bases are a match to TRBD1. The CDR3 is 17 residues long. Trimming at V came to 6 bases and at J to 0 bases, leaving 11 bases not matched to a gene. CDR3 coding DNA: TGTGCCAGCAGCCTCGGGACAGCTACCTTCTCTGGAAACACCATATATTTT. Its protein is CASSLGTATFSGNTIYF.

This clonotype was found many times. This chain connects TRBV7-2 to TRBJ2-5, with D uncertain. Trimming stripped 0 bases from V and 5 bases from J, with 16 bases between. CDR1 and CDR2 from the germline V gene are SGHTA and FQGNSA. CDR3 size: 16 residues. The CDR3 DNA is TGTGCCAGCAGCTTAGCGGTAGACCCCAGTTCGGAGACCCAGTACTTC. Residues: CASSLAVDPSSETQYF.

The chain is built from TRBV10-3 and TRBJ2-5; possible D gene TRBD1, 6 bases. V was trimmed by 4 bases and J by 9 bases, leaving 21 bases between them. Germline assignment: CDR1 ENHRY and CDR2 SYGVKD. This CDR3 has 15 residues. Written as DNA, the CDR3 is TGTGCCATCAGTGGAGACAGAGGTTGGGGGCTGGCCCAGTACTTC. Its translation: CAISGDRGWGLAQYF.

J is TRBJ1-5 and V is TRBV6-2 or TRBV6-3; 7 nucleotides match TRBD1. CDR3 length: 19 amino acids. J gave up 3 bases and V 5 bases, and 19 bases lay outside the gene matches. Per the germline V gene, CDR1 is MNHEY and CDR2 is SVGEGT. The CDR3 reads CASSHRPMATGRLNQPQHF. Written as DNA, the CDR3 is TGTGCCAGCAGTCACCGCCCAATGGCGACAGGGAGGCTCAATCAGCCCCAGCATTTT.

CDR3 DNA: TGCAGTGCTCCAGAACAGTGGTCCGGGGAGCTGTTTTTT. Protein: CSAPEQWSGELFF. The chain employs TRBV20-1 and TRBJ2-2; D is unclear. V lost 5 bases, J lost 6 bases, and 13 bases lay in between. The CDR3 contains 13 residues. CDR1 is DFQATT and CDR2 is SNEGSKA in the germline V gene (reference sequence).

As for this clonotype: A read error may produce the germline difference seen at one junction end. The J gene is TRBJ2-5, the V gene TRBV20-1; 9 nucleotides align to TRBD1. This CDR3 region has 14 residues. The germline V gene has CDR1 DFQATT and CDR2 SNEGSKA (reference sequence). CDR3 nucleotide sequence: TGCAGTGCTAGAAGGGGGACAGGGTACGAGACCGAGTACTTC. Translating gives CSARRGTGYETEYF.

This clonotype was counted at least ten times. The chain has TRBV29-1 and TRBJ1-2; tentatively, D is TRBD1 (5 bases). Germline V lookup: CDR1 SQVTM, CDR2 ANQGSEA. Trimming took off 5 bases at V and 7 bases at J, with 11 bases between the two ends. This CDR3 has 11 residues. The CDR3, as DNA: TGCAGCGTTCCCGGGACGTTTGGCTACACCTTC. It codes for CSVPGTFGYTF.

This clonotype was recorded many times. The chain recombines TRBV27 with TRBJ1-2; no definite D call. Germline V lookup: CDR1 MNHEY, CDR2 SMNVEV (reference sequence). There are 14 residues in the CDR3. V lost 3 bases to trimming and J lost 4 bases, with 12 bases between them. CDR3 DNA sequence: TGTGCCAGCAGTTTTGCGGGGATGGGCTATGGCTACACCTTC. Encoded protein: CASSFAGMGYGYTF.

In its sample, this clonotype was seen many times. The gene calls are TRBV5-5 and TRBJ2-7, with D possibly matching TRBD1 (6 bases). The CDR3 runs 15 residues. Trimming took off 4 bases at V and 7 bases at J, with 21 bases between the two ends. Germline V gives CDR1 SGHKS, CDR2 YYEKEE (reference sequence). As DNA, the CDR3 is TGTGCCAGCAGCCCGGGGACACGGTATAATGAGGAGCAGTACTTC. The encoded protein is CASSPGTRYNEEQYF.

This clonotype has at least ten counts. Compared with germline, one end of the junction differs, possibly owing to a read error. The V and J genes are TRBV12-3 or TRBV12-4 and TRBJ2-4, with 9 bases aligning to TRBD2. The CDR3 is made up of 17 amino acids. CDR3 DNA: TGTGCCAGCAGTTTGGAGAAGCTAGCGGGGCGAAAAAACATTAAGTACTTC. This encodes CASSLEKLAGRKNIKYF.

The table lists this clonotype with many counts. This sequence joins TRBV9 and TRBJ1-1, with TRBD1 identical over 9 bases. Trimming cost V 3 bases and J 6 bases; bases outside gene matches: 3. Germline CDR1 is SGDLS and CDR2 is YYNGEE. This CDR3 has 13 residues. The CDR3 DNA reads TGTGCCAGCAGCGGGGACAGGGTCCCTGAAGCTTTCTTT. Residues: CASSGDRVPEAFF.

This clonotype was seen many times. The chain carries TRBV2 and TRBJ1-3; a possible D gene is TRBD1 (5 bases). The CDR3 contains 13 residues. Looked up from germline, CDR1 is SNHLY and CDR2 is FYNNEI. V was trimmed by 3 bases and J by 8 bases, leaving 11 bases between them. Written as DNA, the CDR3 is TGTGCCAGCAGTGACCAGGGATTTGACACCATATATTTT. Amino acid sequence: CASSDQGFDTIYF.

This clonotype was counted a few times. V is TRBV5-1 and J is TRBJ2-1; 9 bases agree with TRBD1. This CDR3 has 16 amino acids. The germline gives CDR1 SGHRS, CDR2 YFSETQ. Trimming took 3 bases from V and 8 from J; bases not matched to a gene: 12. The DNA for the CDR3 is TGCGCCAGCAGCTCGGAACAGGGGGCCCGCAGCGATGAGCAGTTCTTC. Amino acids: CASSSEQGARSDEQFF.

The V and J genes are TRBV18 and TRBJ1-2; no reliable D call. Trimming left V 2 bases short and J 6 bases short, with 7 bases between. There are 12 residues in the CDR3. Per germline, CDR1 KGHSH and CDR2 LQKENI. The CDR3 sequence is CASSPNSHGYTF. The CDR3 DNA is TGTGCCAGCTCACCAAACTCTCATGGCTACACCTTC.

This clonotype was counted at least ten times. The chain joins TRBV5-1 to TRBJ2-7, with 7 bases lining up with TRBD2. CDR1 and CDR2 from the germline V gene are SGHRS and YFSETQ. The V and J ends lost 4 bases and 3 bases, in that order; junction bases with no gene match: 4. The CDR3 contains 13 residues. The CDR3 sequence is CASSLAVNYEQYF. The CDR3 DNA reads as TGCGCCAGCAGCCTAGCGGTTAACTACGAGCAGTACTTC.

CDR3 DNA sequence: TGTGCCAGCACCCTAGCGGGAGGTCCCTACGAGCAGTACTTC. It yields the protein CASTLAGGPYEQYF. The chain carries TRBV11-2 and TRBJ2-7; 11 bases map to TRBD2. Germline CDR1 SGHAT, CDR2 FQNNGV. The CDR3 contains 14 residues. After removal of 7 bases from V and 2 bases from J, the junction contained 4 bases not matched to a gene.

Many counts were recorded for this clonotype. J is TRBJ1-5 and V is TRBV19; D unresolved. This CDR3 is 15 amino acids long. V lost 3 bases to trimming and J lost 4 bases, with 13 bases between them. Germline loops: CDR1 LNHDA, CDR2 SQIVND (reference sequence). The CDR3 DNA is TGTGCCAGTAGTATCTGGGGAAGAGGGAATCAGCCCCAGCATTTT. It specifies CASSIWGRGNQPQHF.

V and J are TRBV13 and TRBJ1-1, with a tentative D call TRBD1 (5 bases). V was pared by 1 base and J by 3 bases, with 9 bases between. The CDR3 is made up of 14 amino acids. In germline, CDR1 is PRHDT, CDR2 FYEKMQ (reference sequence). CDR3: CASSLDRGYTEAFF. CDR3 sequence (DNA): TGTGCCAGCAGCTTAGATAGGGGTTACACTGAAGCTTTCTTT.

This clonotype was detected many times. The rearrangement uses TRBV7-6 and TRBJ1-1; D not resolved. Trimming removed 2 bases from V and 0 bases from J, with 13 bases in between. Germline V lookup: CDR1 SGHVS, CDR2 FNYEAQ. The CDR3 loop spans 16 amino acids. The chain's CDR3 is CASSLRGTDMNTEAFF. CDR3 nucleotide sequence: TGTGCCAGCAGCTTACGGGGAACAGATATGAACACTGAAGCTTTCTTT.

The chain couples TRBV6-1 to TRBJ2-3, with 11 bases identical to TRBD2. The CDR3 consists of 15 residues. CDR1 is MNHNS, CDR2 SASEGT, per germline. V shed 2 bases, J shed 4 bases, and the junction held 2 bases outside the gene matches. CDR3 loop: CASSEIAGGPDTQYF. Written as DNA, the CDR3 is TGTGCCAGCAGTGAAATAGCGGGAGGGCCAGATACGCAGTATTTT.

The CDR3 sequence: CSARELPTGGGNSNQPQHF. In DNA, the CDR3 is TGCAGTGCTAGAGAACTCCCGACAGGGGGGGGGAATAGCAATCAGCCCCAGCATTTT. J is TRBJ1-5 and V is TRBV20-1; 9 nucleotides line up with TRBD1. V gave up 0 bases and J gave up 0 bases; unmatched junction bases: 12. Germline V gene data show CDR1 as DFQATT and CDR2 as SNEGSKA (reference sequence). This CDR3 has 19 residues.

This clonotype was detected ten times or more. The chain employs TRBV20-1 and TRBJ2-7, with TRBD2 matching over 10 bases. V shed 0 bases and J 2 bases; nucleotides not matched to a gene: 4. The germline CDR1 and CDR2 sequences are DFQATT and SNEGSKA (reference sequence). CDR3 length equals 15 residues. CDR3 in DNA: TGCAGTGCTAGAGATATAGCGGGGGGCCCCTACGAGCAGTACTTC. The encoded protein is CSARDIAGGPYEQYF.

This clonotype has at least ten counts. CDR3 loop: CASSGQWGAGEKWVAGELFF. The CDR3, as DNA: TGTGCCAGCAGTGGGCAATGGGGGGCAGGAGAAAAGTGGGTTGCCGGGGAGCTGTTTTTT. The chain joins TRBV6-1 to TRBJ2-2; possibly TRBD1 or TRBD2 for D (6 bases each). V was pared by 4 bases and J by 6 bases, with 30 bases between. CDR1 and CDR2 (germline): MNHNS, SASEGT. This CDR3 has 20 residues.

About this clonotype itself: It may be a read error: a sequence one base away is much more abundant. This chain joins TRBV5-1 and TRBJ1-2; D call uncertain. The CDR3 spans 14 residues. CDR1 and CDR2 (germline): SGHRS, YFSETQ. The DNA for the CDR3 is TGCGCCAGCAGCTTGGGCCCGGATACTTATGGCCACACCTTC. Translated: CASSLGPDTYGHTF.

This clonotype was seen only a few times. The chain links TRBV5-1 to TRBJ2-5; 9 nucleotides line up with TRBD1. The CDR3 runs to 16 residues. V was clipped by 1 base and J by 5 bases; unmatched bases: 9. Germline assignment: CDR1 SGHRS and CDR2 YFSETQ. For the CDR3, the DNA is TGCGCCAGCAGCTTGCAAGAACAGGGGGCTCGTGAGACCCAGTACTTC. Amino acid sequence: CASSLQEQGARETQYF.

This clonotype was detected ten times or more. The genes are TRBV5-1 and TRBJ2-5; D may be TRBD1 or TRBD2 (5 bases each). CDR3 size: 16 residues. V was clipped by 6 bases and J by 5 bases, with 23 bases between them. The V gene's germline CDR1 is SGHRS and CDR2 YFSETQ. This CDR3 is CASTQFRDGVVETQYF. CDR3 DNA sequence: TGCGCCAGCACCCAATTCCGGGACGGGGTAGTGGAGACCCAGTACTTC.

This clonotype has just a few counts. The chain is built from TRBV30 and TRBJ1-1, with no clear D. CDR3 length: 14 residues. Germline V gives CDR1 GTSNPN, CDR2 SVGIG (reference sequence). V was cut by 5 bases and J by 1 base, with 14 bases left in between. The CDR3 sequence: CAWLPGHGNTEAFF. The DNA of the CDR3 is TGTGCCTGGTTACCAGGCCATGGGAACACTGAAGCTTTCTTT. The full variable domain, completed using reference TRBV30 and TRBJ1-1, is SQTIHQWPATLVQPVGSPLSLECTVEGTSNPNLYWYRQAAGRGLQLLFYSVGIGQISSEVPQNLSASRPQDRQFILSSKKLLLSDSGFYLCAWLPGHGNTEAFFGQGTRLTVV.

In its sample, this clonotype was seen many times. The chain couples TRBV6-2 or TRBV6-3 to TRBJ2-7, with a tentative D call TRBD1 (5 bases). This CDR3 spans 13 amino acids. Germline CDR1 and CDR2: MNHEY and SVGEGT. Trimming took off 2 bases at V and 3 bases at J, with 8 bases between the two ends. The CDR3 nucleotides read TGTGCCAGCAGTTACGACAGAAACTACGAGCAGTACTTC. Translated, it gives CASSYDRNYEQYF.

The chain has TRBV2 and TRBJ2-7, with D possibly TRBD2 on 6 matching bases. Germline CDR1 is SNHLY and CDR2 is FYNNEI. V lost 5 bases and J lost 0, with 11 bases in between. This CDR3 contains 14 residues. CDR3 region: CASSWAGPSYEQYF. CDR3 bases: TGTGCCAGCAGTTGGGCGGGGCCCTCCTACGAGCAGTACTTC.